This TCR beta chain appears in the sequencing data of a study of blood T cell repertoires in COVID-19. Study as a whole: Acute and convalescent COVID-19 samples came from the United States, Italy and Spain. In each case, the material was cDNA or gDNA derived from T cells, B-cell-depleted T cells, or PBMCs.

This clone came up once. V dropped 8 bases and J dropped 6 bases, with 16 bases sitting between them. The CDR3 sequence is 13 residues long. Germline CDR1 MNHEY, CDR2 SVGAGI. Clones were read by immunoSEQ multiplex PCR, and TCRdb kept only the in-frame ones, dropping some. This table has over 150,000 clones, under 85% appearing once. The chain employs TRBV6-5 and TRBJ1-1; D possibly corresponds to TRBD1 (5 bases). The material sequenced was peripheral blood. This receptor was identified in a man between 60 and 70 years old with COVID-19, enrolled during active disease. The CDR3 DNA follows: TGTGCCAGCGGGGACTGGCCGCCACCTGAAGCTTTCTTT. Protein product: CASGDWPPPEAFF.